The source of this TCR beta chain is a study of blood T cell repertoires in COVID-19. In the study overall: Collection of acute and convalescent COVID-19 samples took place in the United States, Italy and Spain. Sources were T cells, B-cell-depleted T cells, or PBMCs; the material itself was cDNA or gDNA.

The V end was cut by 2 bases, the J end by 10 bases, with 16 bases between. The V gene's germline CDR1 is SGHTA and CDR2 FQGNSA. This CDR3 contains 14 residues. As processed by the authors: Estimation of nucleated cell counts relied on the amplification of reference gene primers. TCRdb keeps only in-frame clones here, not all; method: immunoSEQ multiplex PCR. Clone size and V and J calls were adopted from that table, with D and trimming inferred from the DNA. The sample has some 93,000 clones; around nine tenths are singletons. The origin of this receptor is a man aged 50-59 years with acute or convalescent COVID-19. The V and J genes are TRBV7-2 and TRBJ2-3; D not certain. The sample consisted of peripheral blood. The CDR3 region is CASSLLAANSAQYF. In DNA, the CDR3 is TGTGCCAGCAGCTTATTAGCCGCGAATTCAGCGCAGTATTTT.